The 26 T cell receptor beta chains below come from one sample, sequenced in a study of radiotherapy plus CTLA-4 blockade in lung cancer. Clones were sequenced by immunoSEQ multiplex PCR, and TCRdb holds only the in-frame ones, with some missing. The sample lists about 51,000 clones; 79% were seen once. Source: peripheral blood, taken from a patient treated with radiotherapy plus ipilimumab. The source is a human donor with non-small cell lung cancer who had a complete response to radiotherapy plus ipilimumab.

The rearrangement uses TRBV6-1 and TRBJ2-5; no clear D. Germline V gene sequence: CDR1 MNHNS, CDR2 SASEGT. The V end was cut by 6 bases, the J end by 1 base, with 6 bases between. This CDR3 region has 12 residues. In DNA form, the CDR3 reads TGTGCCAGCAGAGCCCTCCAAGAGACCCAGTACTTC. This translates into CASRALQETQYF.

The CDR3 DNA is TGTGCCTGGAGTGTACAGCGCGGGAATCAGCCCCAGCATTTT. Translation: CAWSVQRGNQPQHF. This chain uses TRBV30 with TRBJ1-5; D gene uncertain. Per the germline V gene, CDR1 is GTSNPN and CDR2 is SVGIG (reference sequence). V was trimmed by 0 bases and J by 4 bases, leaving 10 bases between them. The CDR3 runs 14 residues.

The rearrangement links TRBV30 to TRBJ2-5; 9 bases agree with TRBD2. Losses at the gene ends were 0 bases for V and 6 bases for J; bases not matched to a gene: 14. This CDR3 has 17 amino acids. Germline loops: CDR1 GTSNPN, CDR2 SVGIG (reference sequence). The CDR3 here is CAWSVQGSSGGRKTQYF. For the CDR3, the DNA is TGTGCCTGGAGTGTACAAGGGAGTAGCGGGGGCCGAAAGACCCAGTACTTC.

This clone has more than one count but fewer than ten. This sequence joins TRBV19 and TRBJ1-5; D is unclear. CDR1 and CDR2 (germline): LNHDA, SQIVND (reference sequence). The CDR3 loop spans 15 amino acids. The ends were cut back, 0 bases at V and 2 bases at J, with 8 bases in the middle. The CDR3 loop is CASSIDVFGNQPQHF. CDR3 nucleotide sequence: TGTGCCAGTAGTATAGATGTCTTTGGCAATCAGCCCCAGCATTTT.

The chain recombines TRBV30 with TRBJ1-5; 8 nucleotides agree with TRBD1. Germline lookup yields CDR1 GTSNPN and CDR2 SVGIG (reference sequence). The CDR3 is 16 residues long. Trimming removed 0 bases from V and 3 bases from J; junction bases left unmatched: 7. Written as DNA, the CDR3 is TGTGCCTGGAGTGTATACCGGGACAGGTCCAATCAGCCCCAGCATTTT. It translates to CAWSVYRDRSNQPQHF. The full variable domain, its missing parts supplied by reference TRBV30 and TRBJ1-5, is SQTIHQWPATLVQPVGSPLSLECTVEGTSNPNLYWYRQAAGRGLQLLFYSVGIGQISSEVPQNLSASRPQDRQFILSSKKLLLSDSGFYLCAWSVYRDRSNQPQHFGDGTRLSIL.

The chain recombines TRBV19 with TRBJ2-7; D is possibly TRBD2 (6 bases). Trimming stripped 0 bases from V and 4 bases from J, with 16 bases between. This CDR3 contains 16 residues. Germline loops: CDR1 LNHDA, CDR2 SQIVND (reference sequence). CDR3 loop: CASSIDPGREQYEQYV. DNA of the CDR3: TGTGCCAGTAGTATAGACCCGGGGCGGGAACAATACGAGCAGTACGTC.

The chain joins TRBV7-2 to TRBJ1-1; D is unresolved. This CDR3 spans 13 amino acids. With 1 base removed from V and 6 bases from J, the gap between germline ends came to 9 bases. Germline V CDR1 and CDR2: SGHTA, FQGNSA. The CDR3 DNA reads as TGTGCCAGCAGCTTAGGAGGAAACGCTGAAGCTTTCTTT. Translating it yields CASSLGGNAEAFF.

This chain links TRBV7-9 with TRBJ2-2, with TRBD2 matching 7 bases. The ends lost 1 base at V and 3 bases at J; junction bases unmatched: 8. Per the germline V gene, CDR1 is SEHNR and CDR2 is FQNEAQ (reference sequence). CDR3 length equals 17 residues. The CDR3 reads CASSLGTGGRDTGELFF. DNA for the CDR3: TGTGCCAGCAGCTTAGGGACCGGCGGGAGAGACACCGGGGAGCTGTTTTTT.

Of note for this clone: One junction end does not reproduce the germline sequence, and a read error may be involved. The rearrangement uses TRBV7-7 and TRBJ2-2; D call uncertain. In germline, CDR1 is SSHAT, CDR2 FNYEAQ (reference sequence). This CDR3 region has 13 residues. The CDR3 sequence: CASSPYRVGELFF. CDR3 coding DNA: TGTGCTAGCAGCCCATACCGAGTCGGGGAGCTGTTTTTT.

This chain uses TRBV18 with TRBJ1-1, with 7 bases identical to TRBD1. Trimming at V came to 0 bases and at J to 1 base, leaving 5 bases not matched to a gene. The CDR3 runs to 16 residues. Germline-derived CDR1 and CDR2 are KGHSH and LQKENI. The CDR3 coding sequence is TGTGCCAGCTCACCACCGAGAGGGACAGCGAACACTGAAGCTTTCTTT. Protein sequence: CASSPPRGTANTEAFF.

The rearrangement links TRBV7-8 to TRBJ2-1; 11 bases fit TRBD2. The trim removed 5 bases at V and 8 bases at J, leaving 11 bases unmatched. This CDR3 is 16 amino acids long. Germline V lookup: CDR1 SGHVS, CDR2 FQNEAQ. CDR3 nucleotides: TGTGCCAGCAGCCCGAGAGGTAGCGGGGGGGCCCATGAGCAGTTCTTC. Translated: CASSPRGSGGAHEQFF.

This sequence joins TRBV19 and TRBJ2-2; the D gene is possibly TRBD1 (6 bases). Germline CDR1 reads LNHDA; CDR2 reads SQIVND (reference sequence). The CDR3 consists of 15 residues. V dropped 10 bases and J dropped 1 base, with 16 bases sitting between them. DNA for the CDR3: TGTGCCACATCACAGGGTTACTTGAACACCGGGGAGCTGTTTTTT. It specifies CATSQGYLNTGELFF.

The rearrangement uses TRBV18 and TRBJ1-1; D may be TRBD1 (5 bases). There are 14 residues in the CDR3. Trimming cost V 1 base and J 5 bases, with 11 bases left between them. Germline assignment: CDR1 KGHSH and CDR2 LQKENI. The CDR3 bases are TGTGCCAGCTCACCACTGGGGGGGAAGACTGAAGCTTTCTTT. Encoded protein: CASSPLGGKTEAFF. Full variable domain (rest looked up from reference TRBV18 and TRBJ1-1): NAGVMQNPRHLVRRRGQEARLRCSPMKGHSHVYWYRQLPEEGLKFMVYLQKENIIDESGMPKERFSAEFPKEGPSILRIQQVVRGDSAAYFCASSPLGGKTEAFFGQGTRLTVV.

The sample holds one count of this clone. The chain links TRBV27 to TRBJ2-1; TRBD2 matches 14 bases. Germline V gene data show CDR1 as MNHEY and CDR2 as SMNVEV (reference sequence). Germline trimming cut 8 bases from V and 4 bases from J; bases unmatched to any gene: 16. The CDR3 is made up of 19 amino acids. In DNA form, the CDR3 reads TGTGCCAGCGGCCGTCCGGGACTAGCGGGGGCTGGCGCTTACAATGAGCAGTTCTTC. It codes for CASGRPGLAGAGAYNEQFF.

CDR3 region: CASSLGQSSNQPQHF. The CDR3 DNA reads TGTGCCAGCAGCCTGGGACAGTCTAGCAATCAGCCCCAGCATTTT. The chain joins TRBV7-6 to TRBJ1-5; 7 nucleotides align to TRBD1. Germline V lookup: CDR1 SGHVS, CDR2 FNYEAQ. The CDR3 is 15 amino acids. V lost 5 bases and J lost 0; bases outside the gene matches: 4.

The chain recombines TRBV28 with TRBJ1-5; TRBD1 might be the D (6 bases). CDR1 is MDHEN and CDR2 is SYDVKM in the germline V gene. This CDR3 spans 15 amino acids. With 10 bases removed from V and 3 bases from J, the gap between germline ends came to 19 bases. CDR3 sequence reads: CAIRTRQALNQPQHF. DNA of the CDR3: TGTGCCATCAGAACAAGACAGGCGCTCAATCAGCCCCAGCATTTT. The full variable domain, in which reference TRBV28 and TRBJ1-5 provide the parts outside the CDR3, is DVKVTQSSRYLVKRTGEKVFLECVQDMDHENMFWYRQDPGLGLRLIYFSYDVKMKEKGDIPEGYSVSREKKERFSLILESASTNQTSMYLCAIRTRQALNQPQHFGDGTRLSIL.

This clone is labeled as medium-sized. The chain has TRBV6-4 and TRBJ2-2, with 7 bases aligning to TRBD2. Germline V gene sequence: CDR1 MRHNA, CDR2 SNTAGT. The ends lost 4 bases at V and 5 bases at J; junction bases unmatched: 10. CDR3 length equals 16 residues. Here the CDR3 DNA reads TGTGCCAGCAGTGCGGAAGCGGGGCCGGGGACCGGGGAGCTGTTTTTT. It specifies CASSAEAGPGTGELFF.

This sequence joins TRBV10-2 and TRBJ1-2; 8 nucleotides match TRBD1. This CDR3 has 15 residues. Germline CDR1 is WSHSY and CDR2 is SAAADI. The trim removed 2 bases at V and 4 bases at J, leaving 6 bases unmatched. Here the CDR3 reads CASSEVTGVLYGYTF. In DNA form, the CDR3 reads TGCGCCAGCAGTGAGGTGACAGGGGTCCTCTATGGCTACACCTTC.

The chain combines TRBV6-5 with TRBJ2-7; TRBD2 matches 7 bases. Germline CDR1 is MNHEY and CDR2 is SVGAGI. The CDR3 sequence is 13 residues long. The V and J ends lost 6 bases and 6 bases, in that order; junction bases with no gene match: 8. The CDR3 sequence is CASRTPSGGEQYV. In DNA, the CDR3 is TGTGCCAGCAGGACTCCTTCGGGAGGCGAGCAGTACGTC.

The chain is built from TRBV11-2 and TRBJ1-3; D is undetermined. The CDR3 runs 15 residues. Trimming left V 0 bases short and J 0 bases short, with 6 bases between. The V gene's germline CDR1 is SGHAT and CDR2 FQNNGV. The CDR3 bases are TGTGCCAGCAGCTTAGATCCTCCCTCTGGAAACACCATATATTTT. As protein: CASSLDPPSGNTIYF.

J is TRBJ2-5 and V is TRBV9, with D tentatively TRBD2 (5 bases). Per the germline V gene, CDR1 is SGDLS and CDR2 is YYNGEE. This CDR3 has 14 residues. With 3 bases removed from V and 2 bases from J, the gap between germline ends came to 11 bases. This CDR3 reads CASSGNGNQETQYF. Here the CDR3 DNA reads TGTGCCAGCAGCGGGAACGGGAATCAAGAGACCCAGTACTTC.

The rearrangement joins TRBV2 to TRBJ2-3; D perhaps matches TRBD2 (6 bases). The CDR3 runs to 12 residues. Germline CDR1 reads SNHLY; CDR2 reads FYNNEI. Trimming pared 6 bases from V and 5 bases from J, leaving 9 bases between. The CDR3 loop is CASRGGGDTQYF. DNA for the CDR3: TGTGCCAGCAGGGGGGGAGGAGATACGCAGTATTTT.

The chain combines TRBV5-1 with TRBJ1-4; 7 nucleotides match TRBD1. From germline, CDR1 is SGHRS and CDR2 YFSETQ. This CDR3 region has 16 residues. The trim removed 0 bases at V and 4 bases at J, leaving 6 bases unmatched. CDR3 in amino acids: CASSLGRTGNNEKLFF. The CDR3 DNA reads as TGCGCCAGCAGCTTGGGCCGGACAGGCAATAATGAAAAACTGTTTTTT.

The chain couples TRBV7-2 to TRBJ1-2; 7 bases line up with TRBD1. V lost 7 bases and J lost 8; bases outside the gene matches: 13. This CDR3 comprises 14 residues. The germline CDR1 and CDR2 sequences are SGHTA and FQGNSA. The CDR3 region is CASTPPDRRGGYTF. The CDR3 DNA sequence: TGTGCCAGCACACCCCCGGACAGGCGTGGCGGCTACACCTTC.

This clone has only one observation. The V gene is TRBV2, the J gene TRBJ1-2; 7 nucleotides align to TRBD1. The CDR3 sequence is 13 residues long. The ends lost 6 bases at V and 6 bases at J; junction bases unmatched: 7. The germline V gene encodes CDR1 SNHLY and CDR2 FYNNEI. CDR3 DNA: TGTGCCAGCAGCCCCGACAGGGTGGATGGCTACACCTTC. It translates to CASSPDRVDGYTF.

The V gene is TRBV10-3, the J gene TRBJ2-3; TRBD2 is a possible D gene (5 bases). Germline V CDR1 and CDR2: ENHRY, SYGVKD. The CDR3 runs to 10 residues. The V end was cut by 8 bases, the J end by 6 bases, with 6 bases between. The CDR3 nucleotides read TGTGCCATCGGGGAGGATACGCAGTATTTT. Amino acid sequence: CAIGEDTQYF.